The text below deals with one T cell receptor beta chain. A single count supports this clone. Its antigen is currently not known. Base qualities are not provided; no much larger clone lies one nucleotide away. This entry comes from a study of T cell responses to AZD1222 COVID-19 vaccine (dated by TCRdb to the early 2020s). Looking at the study overall: Because spike-specific TCR depth and breadth did not differ between the two schedules, AZD1222 recipients who got a second dose at roughly 4 weeks were pooled with those who got a second dose at roughly 12 weeks. TCR sequencing covered roughly 230 trial participants: 200 to 210 given two doses of AZD1222 and 26 given two doses of MenACWY control vaccine. Trial participants were enrolled by age into subgroups of 18-55, 56-69 and 70-plus years, and roughly 160, 29 and 62 TCR-sequenced participants, respectively, were included in these subgroups. Paper-wide results and their limitations: Conclusions about previously exposed vaccinees are limited, since just six AZD1222 recipients were seropositive for SARS-CoV-2 at baseline. The vaccine-associated CD4 TCRs covered the entire spike protein, and the dominant responses fell in regions 160-218 and 743-854. After two AZD1222 doses, both the breadth and the depth of spike-specific TCRs were significantly higher than at day 0 and than in MenACWY recipients. Because no samples from the day 14 peak response were available, repertoires could be characterized only after the peak T cell response. In the small 56-69-year group, the increase in depth fell short of significance, most likely because of low power. Most participants were white British and females outnumbered males, and the authors suggested that clonal diversity may have been underestimated. Reportedly, almost half of the unique spike-specific TCRs recognized epitopes lying outside the regions that are mutated in the B.1.351 and B.1.1.7 variants.

The CDR3 regions of human TCRbeta chains were subjected to immunosequencing. Processing in the source paper ran as follows. TCRs in the repertoires were matched against a reference library of SARS-CoV-2-specific TCRs that had been generated with the MIRA antigen-specificity platform. Breadth meant the fraction of unique TCRs that were SARS-CoV-2-associated, whereas depth meant the fraction of total T cells that were SARS-CoV-2-associated. Using the MIRA data, each spike-specific TCR was assigned both to the spike region to which the TCR was reactive and to a CD4 or CD8 class. Log10-transformed breadth and depth values were compared by one-way ANOVA with Sidak's multiple comparisons tests. The table comes from immuneACCESS by way of TCRdb, which keeps in-frame sequences with V and J called. Part of the clones is missing from these tables; in studies checked, under half for an unresolved V gene and the rest for unknown reasons. V, J and clone size are those of that table, while D and trimming were read from the DNA. Across this sample there are fewer than 150,000 clones, with around 90% seen only once. The ten most abundant clones make up roughly 1.5% of the sample.

The time point label corresponds to: baseline before first vaccination. The vaccinee samples were drawn from two UK trials, COV001 and COV002, one of which was a single-blind randomized controlled phase 2/3 trial testing AZD1222 (ChAdOx1 nCoV-19) in healthy adults. Trial participant PBMC samples were collected at day 0 and day 28 after the second dose for TCRbeta chain sequencing. Taken from cysteine to phenylalanine, the CDR3 has 17 residues. Only CDR3 DNA remains: 51 bases, in frame from the first base. Based on the germline V gene (reference sequence), the CDR1 and CDR2 sequences are MNHEY and SMNVEV. Germline trimming: 3 bases from V, 5 bases from J; junction bases outside gene matches: 10.

The sequenced sample was peripheral blood, obtained on day 0 of AZD1222 vaccination. The rearrangement combines TRBV27 with TRBJ1-6; TRBD1 lines up with 7 middle nucleotides. This TCR derives from an adult in good health. The nucleotide sequence reads as follows: TGTGCCAGCAGTTTCCTCCCGGGACAGAGGAATAATTCACCCCTCCACTTT. It translates to CASSFLPGQRNNSPLHF.